These 17 T cell receptor beta chains were all obtained from the same sample, sequenced in a study of cytomegalovirus exposure and HLA in healthy donors. Primers included in the PCR were 60 Vbeta and 13 Jbeta primers. Measured with immunoSEQ multiplex PCR; TCRdb has only the in-frame clones, and not every one. The sample has 160,000 or so clones, approximately 81% seen once. Sequencing was carried out using PBMCs. Source of these receptors: a female donor in good health and CMV-seronegative.

This clone was counted once. V is TRBV18 and J is TRBJ2-7, with D perhaps matching TRBD2 (6 bases). Germline V lookup: CDR1 KGHSH, CDR2 LQKENI. V was cut by 5 bases and J by 2 bases, with 16 bases left in between. This CDR3 comprises 15 residues. The CDR3 DNA sequence: TGTGCCAGCTCAGGCCGACAAGGGGAGGCCTACGAGCAGTACTTC. Translation: CASSGRQGEAYEQYF.

The chain combines TRBV4-3 with TRBJ1-3; a weak D match, TRBD1 (5 bases). V was pared by 1 base and J by 0 bases, with 10 bases between. Germline CDR1 and CDR2: LGHNA and YSLEER. CDR3 length: 16 amino acids. In nucleotides, the CDR3 is TGCGCCAGCAGCCAAGTACTGGGGCTCTCTGGAAACACCATATATTTT. The encoded protein is CASSQVLGLSGNTIYF.

J is TRBJ2-7 and V is TRBV7-2; 8 bases are a match to TRBD2. Germline CDR1 is SGHTA and CDR2 is FQGNSA. The CDR3 totals 15 residues. With 1 base clipped from V and 3 bases from J, the junction kept 5 bases outside the gene matches. CDR3: CASSLEGLGLYEQYF. The CDR3 coding sequence is TGTGCCAGCAGCTTAGAGGGACTAGGACTCTACGAGCAGTACTTC.

The chain uses TRBV7-3 and TRBJ1-1; D possibly corresponds to TRBD1 (5 bases). The CDR3 covers 14 residues. Trimming shortened V by 2 bases and J by 6 bases, and 13 bases separated the two germline ends. Germline V gives CDR1 SGHTA, CDR2 FQGTGA. CDR3 nucleotide sequence: TGTGCCAGCAGCTTACGGGGGGACCGGCCTGAAGCTTTCTTT. Protein product: CASSLRGDRPEAFF.

The chain recombines TRBV28 with TRBJ1-2; D perhaps matches TRBD1 (5 bases). There are 14 residues in the CDR3. The germline gives CDR1 MDHEN, CDR2 SYDVKM. V was cut by 8 bases and J by 0 bases, with 13 bases left in between. The chain's CDR3 is CASGGVSTNYGYTF. The CDR3 DNA follows: TGTGCCAGCGGAGGGGTTTCCACTAACTATGGCTACACCTTC.

V gene TRBV28 combines with J gene TRBJ2-7, with D possibly TRBD1 on 5 matching bases. This CDR3 spans 13 amino acids. Germline values: CDR1 MDHEN, CDR2 SYDVKM. Between the trimmed V and J ends, which lost 2 bases and 5 bases, there was a span of 10 bases. The DNA for the CDR3 is TGTGCCAGCAGTTTAGTGCCAGGGAACGAGCAGTACTTC. It yields the protein CASSLVPGNEQYF.

This clone was seen a single time. This chain uses TRBV18 with TRBJ2-3, with TRBD1 as a possible D gene (6 bases). The CDR3 is 16 residues long. Germline values: CDR1 KGHSH, CDR2 LQKENI. V was clipped by 2 bases and J by 0 bases, with 12 bases between them. The CDR3 is CASSPGGTSSTDTQYF. The CDR3, as DNA: TGTGCCAGCTCACCAGGGGGCACCTCTAGCACAGATACGCAGTATTTT.

The CDR3, as DNA: TGTGCCAGCAGCAAGACGGGGAGCACAGATACGCAGTATTTT. Translating gives CASSKTGSTDTQYF. The rearrangement uses TRBV9 and TRBJ2-3, with D tentatively TRBD2 (5 bases). V lost 4 bases and J lost 0, with 9 bases in between. The length of the CDR3 is 14 residues. Germline V gene lookup returns CDR1 SGDLS and CDR2 YYNGEE.

The V gene is TRBV6-4, the J gene TRBJ2-6; tentative D call: TRBD2 (6 bases). The CDR3 contains 16 residues. Trimming took 6 bases from V and 2 from J, leaving 14 bases between them. Per the germline V gene, CDR1 is MRHNA and CDR2 is SNTAGT. CDR3 sequence reads: CASSPMGGTGANVLTF. The CDR3 DNA reads as TGTGCCAGCAGCCCCATGGGGGGAACTGGGGCCAACGTCCTGACTTTC.

The chain is built from TRBV6-5 and TRBJ2-5, with TRBD1 as a possible D gene (6 bases). Germline CDR1 reads MNHEY; CDR2 reads SVGAGI. The V end was cut by 2 bases, the J end by 6 bases, with 16 bases between. The CDR3 loop spans 15 amino acids. The CDR3 DNA sequence: TGTGCCAGCAGTTACCGGGACACCTTCCGGAAGACCCAGTACTTC. Its translation is CASSYRDTFRKTQYF.

This clone was picked up a small number of times. The chain combines TRBV30 with TRBJ2-7; D may be TRBD1 (6 bases). The CDR3 totals 13 residues. Per the germline V gene, CDR1 is GTSNPN and CDR2 is SVGIG (reference sequence). The V gene lost 0 bases and the J gene lost 5 bases, with 11 bases spanning the gap. In DNA, the CDR3 is TGTGCCTGGAGTGTAGGACAGTTTGACGAGCAGTACTTC. Translated, it gives CAWSVGQFDEQYF.

This rearrangement joins TRBV21-1 to TRBJ2-3; whether TRBD2, the table's D call, matches the DNA was not checked. TRBV21-1 is an annotated pseudogene. The CDR3 extends over 17 amino acids. The CDR3 coding sequence is TGTGCCAGCAGCAAAGGGACTAGCGGGAGTAGGTGGGATACGCAGTATTTT. As protein: CASSKGTSGSRWDTQYF.

This chain uses TRBV7-2 with TRBJ1-1, with D tentatively TRBD1 (6 bases). In germline, CDR1 is SGHTA, CDR2 FQGNSA. CDR3 length: 16 residues. V lost 1 base and J 8 bases, leaving 20 bases between the germline ends. The CDR3 here is CASSLGGSAGELEAFF. The CDR3 nucleotides read TGTGCCAGCAGCTTAGGGGGCTCGGCAGGGGAGCTAGAAGCTTTCTTT.

The V and J genes are TRBV7-2 and TRBJ2-7; the match to TRBD1 covers 9 bases. Unmatched junction bases numbered 7, after V lost 3 bases and J lost 4 bases. Germline CDR1 reads SGHTA; CDR2 reads FQGNSA. The CDR3 contains 15 residues. CDR3 protein: CASSFRGTGRYEQYF. In DNA, the CDR3 is TGTGCCAGCAGCTTCCGGGGGACAGGGCGTTACGAGCAGTACTTC.

V and J are TRBV2 and TRBJ2-2; D not resolved. The CDR3 runs 13 residues. The germline CDR1 and CDR2 sequences are SNHLY and FYNNEI. Trimming took 6 bases from V and 2 from J, leaving 7 bases between them. CDR3 protein: CASSRENTGELFF. CDR3 nucleotides: TGTGCCAGCAGCCGAGAAAACACCGGGGAGCTGTTTTTT.

This chain connects TRBV7-9 to TRBJ2-7; 10 bases fit TRBD2. This CDR3 has 16 amino acids. Losses at the gene ends were 6 bases for V and 0 bases for J; bases not matched to a gene: 8. From germline, CDR1 is SEHNR and CDR2 FQNEAQ (reference sequence). The DNA for the CDR3 is TGTGCCAGCAGTTGGGCTAGCGGGGGTCCCTCCTACGAGCAGTACTTC. Protein product: CASSWASGGPSYEQYF. The full variable domain, its missing parts supplied by reference TRBV7-9 and TRBJ2-7, is DTGVSQNPRHKITKRGQNVTFRCDPISEHNRLYWYRQTLGQGPEFLTYFQNEAQLEKSRLLSDRFSAERPKGSFSTLEIQRTEQGDSAMYLCASSWASGGPSYEQYFGPGTRLTVT.

The count of this clone is one. The rearrangement joins TRBV2 to TRBJ1-4, with D unresolved. Trimming took off 7 bases at V and 4 bases at J, with 13 bases between the two ends. The CDR3 contains 14 residues. Looked up from germline, CDR1 is SNHLY and CDR2 is FYNNEI. CDR3: CASIDTAINEKLFF. The CDR3 DNA follows: TGTGCCAGCATAGACACGGCAATTAATGAAAAACTGTTTTTT. Supplemented by reference TRBV2 and TRBJ1-4, the full variable domain reads EPEVTQTPSHQVTQMGQEVILRCVPISNHLYFYWYRQILGQKVEFLVSFYNNEISEKSEIFDDQFSVERPDGSNFTLKIRSTKLEDSAMYFCASIDTAINEKLFFGSGTQLSVL.